The clone carrying this T cell receptor beta chain appeared a few times. What it binds is not known. These data are taken from a study of blood T cells in healthy people across ages. Study outcomes and limitations: What prevented conclusive comparison of naive and antigen-experienced cells was that PBMCs were unsorted.

The CDR3 is 13 amino acids. Trimming shortened V by 4 bases and J by 5 bases, and 9 bases separated the two germline ends. Germline loops: CDR1 MDHEN, CDR2 SYDVKM. Next came a second PCR, run for about 7 to 12 cycles, which used a sample-barcoded 5' primer along with a J-beta primer mix. A single record per CDR3 protein comes from TCRdb applying MiXCR to the 5' RACE reads. Here the sample spans around 700,000 distinct CDR3 sequences, 20% to 25% being singletons. This sample also belongs to another study, concerning T cells of mothers and their children.

The chain recombines TRBV28 with TRBJ2-1; D is unresolved. The source material was blood. This clonotype was obtained from a boy younger than 18 in good health. The CDR3 is CASSSGLHNEQFF. The DNA of the CDR3 is TGTGCCAGCAGTTCGGGCTTACACAATGAGCAGTTCTTC.